Following are 32 T cell receptor beta chains from one sample sequenced in a study of T cell repertoires in cytomegalovirus infection. TCRdb used MiXCR to reprocess the reads, holding one entry per CDR3 protein. Among hundreds of thousands of distinct CDR3 sequences listed, approximately 7% were seen once. The specimen was PBMCs. The source of these receptors is a human donor in good health (CMV status not recorded). Some clones in this sample may be carry-over from other donors' samples.

This clonotype turned up a few times. This chain connects TRBV29-1 to TRBJ2-2, with D possibly being TRBD1 (6 bases). The V and J ends lost 7 bases and 2 bases respectively, with 14 bases between them. Germline values: CDR1 SQVTM, CDR2 ANQGSEA. The CDR3 contains 14 residues. This CDR3 reads CSGASGQNTGELFF. The DNA of the CDR3 is TGCAGCGGAGCCTCGGGACAAAACACCGGGGAGCTGTTTTTT.

In this sample, this clonotype turned up many times. The J gene is TRBJ2-1, the V gene TRBV7-2; TRBD2 agrees at 8 bases. V trimming: 3 bases; J trimming: 4 bases; junction bases outside the gene matches: 8. CDR3 length: 16 amino acids. Per the germline V gene, CDR1 is SGHTA and CDR2 is FQGNSA. CDR3 coding DNA: TGTGCCAGCAGCTTCAAAAGCTCGGGGGGGTACAATGAGCAGTTCTTC. This translates into CASSFKSSGGYNEQFF.

At least ten counts were recorded for this clonotype. This chain connects TRBV7-6 to TRBJ2-7, with unresolved D. Looked up from germline, CDR1 is SGHVS and CDR2 is FNYEAQ. V lost 2 bases and J 0 bases, leaving 14 bases between the germline ends. This CDR3 has 16 amino acids. The CDR3, as DNA: TGTGCCAGCAGCTTATTAGGTGACCCGAGCTCCTACGAGCAGTACTTC. This gives the protein CASSLLGDPSSYEQYF.

The rearrangement uses TRBV7-6 and TRBJ2-3; 15 bases align to TRBD2. The V and J ends lost 5 bases and 2 bases, in that order; junction bases with no gene match: 5. Germline lookup yields CDR1 SGHVS and CDR2 FNYEAQ. CDR3 size: 17 residues. The CDR3 DNA reads as TGTGCCAGCAGCCCTGGGACTAGCGGGGGGTACACAGATACGCAGTATTTT. Translation: CASSPGTSGGYTDTQYF.

This clonotype was counted at least ten times. The chain carries TRBV11-2 and TRBJ1-1, with D uncertain. Per germline, CDR1 SGHAT and CDR2 FQNNGV. V was trimmed by 1 base and J by 11 bases, leaving 11 bases between them. The CDR3 consists of 12 residues. As DNA, the CDR3 is TGTGCCAGCAGCTTAGGGGATGGTAGGGCTTTCTTT. As protein: CASSLGDGRAFF.

J is TRBJ1-1 and V is TRBV19; D uncertain. The ends were cut back, 0 bases at V and 5 bases at J, with 13 bases in the middle. The CDR3 runs to 15 residues. CDR1 and CDR2 from the germline V gene are LNHDA and SQIVND (reference sequence). CDR3 in amino acids: CASSIEGQRGTEAFF. The CDR3 DNA reads TGTGCCAGTAGTATAGAAGGCCAACGAGGTACTGAAGCTTTCTTT.

This clonotype was counted at least ten times. As the CDR3 is not closed by the conserved phenylalanine or tryptophan, this likely results from a read error. The CDR3 region has the DNA TGTGCCAGCAGACGGGACACTGAAGCTTTCTTG. This translates into CASRRDTEAFL. The rearrangement uses TRBV6-6 and TRBJ1-1; D gene ambiguous. This CDR3 has 11 amino acids. V dropped 6 bases and J dropped 3 bases, with 5 bases sitting between them. Germline CDR1 reads MNHNY; CDR2 reads SVGAGI (reference sequence).

Ten or more counts support this clonotype. J is TRBJ2-7 and V is TRBV29-1; 10 bases are a match to TRBD1. Losses at the gene ends were 3 bases for V and 1 base for J; bases not matched to a gene: 9. Looked up from germline, CDR1 is SQVTM and CDR2 is ANQGSEA. This CDR3 contains 16 residues. The CDR3 nucleotides read TGCAGCGTTGACCCCAGGTCGGGACAGGGGTCCTACGAGCAGTACTTC. Encoded protein: CSVDPRSGQGSYEQYF.

This clonotype was observed many times. J is TRBJ1-2 and V is TRBV12-3 or TRBV12-4; 9 positions agree with TRBD1. The trim removed 6 bases at V and 4 bases at J, leaving 6 bases unmatched. This CDR3 spans 14 amino acids. The CDR3 sequence: CASSPTGGPYGYTF. As DNA, the CDR3 is TGTGCCAGCAGCCCAACAGGGGGCCCCTATGGCTACACCTTC.

There are many counts of this clonotype. V gene TRBV4-3 combines with J gene TRBJ2-1; 8 positions match TRBD1. Germline values: CDR1 LGHNA, CDR2 YSLEER. The CDR3 is 16 residues long. J gave up 8 bases and V 3 bases, and 12 bases lay outside the gene matches. CDR3 protein: CASSHEGQGTYDEQFF. CDR3 sequence (DNA): TGCGCCAGCAGCCATGAAGGACAGGGCACGTACGATGAGCAGTTCTTC.

This clonotype occurred many times. This rearrangement joins TRBV7-2 to TRBJ2-3; the match to TRBD2 covers 10 bases. The germline CDR1 and CDR2 sequences are SGHTA and FQGNSA. The ends lost 1 base at V and 3 bases at J; junction bases unmatched: 4. The CDR3 is 16 residues long. The CDR3: CASSLETSGLTDTQYF. CDR3 coding DNA: TGTGCCAGCAGCTTAGAGACTAGCGGGTTAACAGATACGCAGTATTTT.

There are a few counts of this clonotype. The rearrangement uses TRBV10-1 and TRBJ1-1; D gene uncertain. The CDR3 has 15 amino acids. Germline V lookup: CDR1 WNHNN, CDR2 SYGVQD (reference sequence). V lost 0 bases to trimming and J lost 5 bases, with 13 bases between them. The CDR3 DNA follows: TGCGCCAGCAGTGAGTCTCGCAGGATTTCAACTGAAGCTTTCTTT. This gives the protein CASSESRRISTEAFF.

The chain carries TRBV29-1 and TRBJ2-1; TRBD2 matches 9 bases. The CDR3 is made up of 15 amino acids. The J segment lost 5 bases and the V segment lost 2 bases, leaving 7 bases of the junction unmatched. The germline V gene encodes CDR1 SQVTM and CDR2 ANQGSEA. CDR3 amino acids: CSVEPPSGADNEQFF. The CDR3 DNA follows: TGCAGCGTTGAACCCCCTAGCGGGGCCGACAATGAGCAGTTCTTC.

This clonotype was detected ten times or more. V usage is TRBV7-2 and J usage is TRBJ1-5, with 7 bases that match TRBD1. J gave up 0 bases and V 3 bases, and 5 bases lay outside the gene matches. In germline, CDR1 is SGHTA, CDR2 FQGNSA. The CDR3 totals 16 residues. This CDR3 is CASSFGTDYSNQPQHF. The CDR3 nucleotides are TGTGCCAGCAGCTTTGGGACAGACTATAGCAATCAGCCCCAGCATTTT.

This clonotype came up many times. CDR3 nucleotide sequence: TGTGCCAGCAGCCATCGGGGGGACGGAAACACCATATATTTT. This encodes CASSHRGDGNTIYF. The rearrangement joins TRBV7-2 to TRBJ1-3; the D gene is possibly TRBD1 (5 bases). There are 14 residues in the CDR3. The V gene's germline CDR1 is SGHTA and CDR2 FQGNSA. The ends were cut back, 5 bases at V and 4 bases at J, with 12 bases in the middle.

V is TRBV20-1 and J is TRBJ1-1; D not certain. Trimming stripped 1 base from V and 11 bases from J, with 11 bases between. This CDR3 comprises 11 residues. Germline CDR1 and CDR2: DFQATT and SNEGSKA (reference sequence). Here the CDR3 reads CSARVGQMAFF. DNA for the CDR3: TGCAGTGCTAGAGTAGGGCAAATGGCTTTCTTT.

The table lists this clonotype with many counts. The genes are TRBV20-1 and TRBJ1-1; possibly TRBD1 for D (5 bases). This CDR3 comprises 13 residues. V was cut by 6 bases and J by 4 bases, with 15 bases left in between. Germline values: CDR1 DFQATT, CDR2 SNEGSKA (reference sequence). CDR3 in amino acids: CSANGGGTTEAFF. CDR3 DNA: TGCAGTGCAAACGGGGGGGGGACCACTGAAGCTTTCTTT.

This clonotype was picked up many times. The chain carries TRBV6-1 and TRBJ2-1; 7 bases fit TRBD1. V was clipped by 6 bases and J by 7 bases; unmatched bases: 9. CDR1 is MNHNS and CDR2 is SASEGT in the germline V gene. This CDR3 region has 14 residues. The CDR3 DNA reads TGTGCCAGCAGCTCGACGACAGGGTTTAATGAGCAGTTCTTC. This translates into CASSSTTGFNEQFF.

This clonotype came up many times. The chain combines TRBV4-3 with TRBJ1-1; no reliable D call. V was pared by 0 bases and J by 5 bases, with 13 bases between. The V gene's germline CDR1 is LGHNA and CDR2 YSLEER. There are 15 residues in the CDR3. CDR3 DNA sequence: TGCGCCAGCAGCCAAGAAGGCCCGGGAGGAACTGAAGCTTTCTTT. Its translation: CASSQEGPGGTEAFF.

This clonotype was recorded many times. The chain is built from TRBV11-2 and TRBJ1-4; D gene unclear. The ends were cut back, 5 bases at V and 13 bases at J, with 14 bases in the middle. The CDR3 is made up of 12 amino acids. From germline, CDR1 is SGHAT and CDR2 FQNNGV. This chain's CDR3 is CASSPTVGGLFF. The CDR3 region has the DNA TGTGCCAGCAGCCCTACAGTGGGTGGACTGTTTTTT.

In its sample, this clonotype was seen many times. This chain joins TRBV6-2 or TRBV6-3 and TRBJ2-2; D is ambiguous. There are 17 residues in the CDR3. Germline values: CDR1 MNHEY, CDR2 SVGEGT. V lost 7 bases and J 6 bases, leaving 24 bases between the germline ends. Here the CDR3 reads CASTQPGPTAKPGELFF. CDR3 DNA: TGTGCCAGCACTCAACCCGGACCAACCGCCAAACCCGGGGAGCTGTTTTTT.

At least ten counts were recorded for this clonotype. This chain connects TRBV7-2 to TRBJ2-7; D unclear. Trimming stripped 2 bases from V and 4 bases from J, with 9 bases between. The CDR3 loop spans 13 amino acids. Per germline, CDR1 SGHTA and CDR2 FQGNSA. This CDR3 is CASSLTHQYEQYF. In DNA, the CDR3 is TGTGCCAGCAGCTTAACCCATCAATACGAGCAGTACTTC.

At least ten counts were recorded for this clonotype. This chain uses TRBV4-3 with TRBJ1-1; D call uncertain. Trimming removed 1 base from V and 3 bases from J, with 6 bases in between. Germline CDR1 LGHNA, CDR2 YSLEER. This CDR3 is built from 13 residues. CDR3 loop: CASSQGVHTEAFF. In nucleotides, the CDR3 is TGCGCCAGCAGCCAAGGAGTACACACTGAAGCTTTCTTT.

This clonotype was seen only a few times. The rearrangement uses TRBV2 and TRBJ2-3, with unresolved D. V lost 5 bases and J 4 bases, leaving 7 bases between the germline ends. The V gene's germline CDR1 is SNHLY and CDR2 FYNNEI. The CDR3 extends over 12 amino acids. This chain's CDR3 is CASSWLADTQYF. In DNA, the CDR3 is TGTGCCAGCAGTTGGCTGGCAGATACGCAGTATTTT. Full variable domain (outside the CDR3, taken from reference TRBV2 and TRBJ2-3): EPEVTQTPSHQVTQMGQEVILRCVPISNHLYFYWYRQILGQKVEFLVSFYNNEISEKSEIFDDQFSVERPDGSNFTLKIRSTKLEDSAMYFCASSWLADTQYFGPGTRLTVL.

The sample holds many counts of this clonotype. This chain links TRBV20-1 with TRBJ1-4; D is unresolved. Trimming stripped 5 bases from V and 11 bases from J, with 24 bases between. Per germline, CDR1 DFQATT and CDR2 SNEGSKA (reference sequence). The CDR3 runs 15 residues. The CDR3 region is CSAGQPTPEPGKLFF. In DNA form, the CDR3 reads TGCAGTGCTGGCCAGCCCACCCCGGAACCCGGGAAACTGTTTTTT.

This clonotype turned up a few times. The rearrangement joins TRBV29-1 to TRBJ2-6; possible D gene TRBD2, 6 bases. The CDR3 runs to 16 residues. Germline CDR1 is SQVTM and CDR2 is ANQGSEA. The CDR3 DNA sequence: TGCAGTTTCCTCGGGGGTCCACACTCTGGGGCCAACGTCCTGACTTTC. Translating gives CSFLGGPHSGANVLTF.

This clonotype was seen repeatedly, ten times or more. The J gene is TRBJ1-1, the V gene TRBV7-2, with D perhaps matching TRBD1 (5 bases). Germline V CDR1 and CDR2: SGHTA, FQGNSA. Trimming stripped 1 base from V and 10 bases from J, with 13 bases between. This CDR3 has 13 amino acids. The CDR3 coding sequence is TGTGCCAGCAGCTTAGATTCTGCAGGGACAGCTTTCTTT. It specifies CASSLDSAGTAFF.

The sample holds many counts of this clonotype. This chain joins TRBV6-2 or TRBV6-3 and TRBJ1-5; 8 bases map to TRBD1. CDR1 is MNHEY and CDR2 is SVGEGT in the germline V gene. V lost 2 bases and J lost 11; bases outside the gene matches: 17. There are 17 residues in the CDR3. The CDR3 protein is CASSYPSGTGGLVAQHF. The CDR3 coding sequence is TGTGCCAGCAGTTACCCCTCCGGGACAGGAGGCCTGGTGGCCCAGCATTTT.

CDR3 region: CASSQVDRELGGYTF. CDR3 in DNA: TGTGCCAGCAGCCAGGTGGACAGGGAGCTTGGTGGCTACACCTTC. V and J are TRBV4-2 and TRBJ1-2, with 8 nucleotides matching TRBD1. V was clipped by 3 bases and J by 7 bases; unmatched bases: 10. This CDR3 has 15 amino acids. Germline V gives CDR1 LGHNA, CDR2 YNFKEQ.

This clonotype was observed at least ten times. The CDR3 DNA reads as TGTGCCAGCAGTAGACTACAGGGGGCAGGAGCTTTCTTT. Translated, it gives CASSRLQGAGAFF. The genes are TRBV6-2 or TRBV6-3 and TRBJ1-1; 9 nucleotides align to TRBD1. The junction had 8 bases not matched to a gene; V was cut back by 5 bases and J by 10 bases. CDR1 is MNHEY, CDR2 SVGEGT, per germline. There are 13 residues in the CDR3.

The table lists this clonotype with many counts. The chain combines TRBV7-2 with TRBJ1-2, with 7 bases that match TRBD1. The ends lost 5 bases at V and 4 bases at J; junction bases unmatched: 4. The CDR3 is made up of 13 amino acids. In germline, CDR1 is SGHTA, CDR2 FQGNSA. The CDR3 reads CASSVGQVYGYTF. The CDR3 coding sequence is TGTGCCAGCAGCGTAGGACAGGTCTATGGCTACACCTTC.

The table lists this clonotype with many counts. The chain's CDR3 is CASSRTSGGYYEQFF. CDR3 bases: TGTGCCAGCAGCCGGACTAGCGGGGGGTACTATGAGCAGTTCTTC. J is TRBJ2-1 and V is TRBV7-2; 14 bases line up with TRBD2. The length of the CDR3 is 15 residues. Germline V gives CDR1 SGHTA, CDR2 FQGNSA. Losses at the gene ends were 5 bases for V and 8 bases for J; bases not matched to a gene: 5.